This passage covers 25 T cell receptor beta chains from one sample sequenced in a study of neurological immune-mediated disorders (dated by TCRdb to the late 2010s). Libraries were prepared through 5' RACE. TCRdb names Illumina HiSeq 2500 as the instrument used. The public reads were quality trimmed at Q25 with fastp and then assembled into clones with MiXCR by TCRdb, keeping productive beta chains. Every entry covers one CDR3 protein and lists the most common genes and DNA from its rows. A total of tens of thousands of distinct CDR3 sequences appear in this sample, roughly 10% of them only once. 1.5% to 2% of the sample rests with the top ten. Sample: PBMCs. The source of these receptors is a man aged 55 to 69 in good health.

This clonotype was seen ten or more times. The rearrangement joins TRBV7-8 to TRBJ2-3; D perhaps matches TRBD2 (6 bases). V lost 1 base, J lost 4 bases, and 12 bases lay in between. The CDR3 runs to 15 residues. Per germline, CDR1 SGHVS and CDR2 FQNEAQ. CDR3: CASSLDSGGPDTQYF. The DNA for the CDR3 is TGTGCCAGCAGCTTAGATTCCGGGGGTCCAGATACGCAGTATTTT.

The sample holds many counts of this clonotype. This rearrangement joins TRBV5-1 to TRBJ2-2; D is unresolved. Trimming cost V 4 bases and J 0 bases, with 16 bases left between them. Germline-derived CDR1 and CDR2 are SGHRS and YFSETQ. The CDR3 loop spans 17 amino acids. Written as DNA, the CDR3 is TGCGCCAGCAGCCCGACGCAAAATATTCCGAACACCGGGGAGCTGTTTTTT. This translates into CASSPTQNIPNTGELFF. Using reference TRBV5-1 and TRBJ2-2 for the parts outside the CDR3, the full variable domain is KAGVTQTPRYLIKTRGQQVTLSCSPISGHRSVSWYQQTPGQGLQFLFEYFSETQRNKGNFPGRFSGRQFSNSRSEMNVSTLELGDSALYLCASSPTQNIPNTGELFFGEGSRLTVL.

This clonotype was seen repeatedly, ten times or more. The chain employs TRBV7-9 and TRBJ1-3; D is ambiguous. The germline V and J ends were trimmed by 0 bases and 4 bases, with 13 bases remaining between them. The CDR3 loop spans 16 amino acids. Germline CDR1 SEHNR, CDR2 FQNEAQ (reference sequence). This chain's CDR3 is CASSLASPGLGNTIYF. The DNA of the CDR3 is TGTGCCAGCAGCTTAGCGTCACCGGGGTTGGGAAACACCATATATTTT.

This clonotype was found many times. The CDR3 DNA reads as TGTGCCAGCAGTTTACGGGTCCCAGGGGTGCACACCTTC. Translation: CASSLRVPGVHTF. This rearrangement joins TRBV28 to TRBJ1-2, with D possibly matching TRBD1 (6 bases). The length of the CDR3 is 13 residues. Germline assignment: CDR1 MDHEN and CDR2 SYDVKM. V was cut by 2 bases and J by 12 bases, with 16 bases left in between.

This clonotype was picked up many times. The CDR3: CASSLYQRGGTDTQYF. CDR3 DNA sequence: TGTGCCAGCAGCTTATACCAGCGGGGGGGTACAGATACGCAGTATTTT. The chain links TRBV7-2 to TRBJ2-3; 10 positions agree with TRBD2. Germline V gene data show CDR1 as SGHTA and CDR2 as FQGNSA. CDR3 size: 16 residues. V was clipped by 2 bases and J by 3 bases; unmatched bases: 5.

Ten or more counts support this clonotype. CDR3 bases: TGTGCCAGCAGTTTTGGACAACCTCCAGCCCATGGCTACACCTTC. Amino acids: CASSFGQPPAHGYTF. The rearrangement uses TRBV28 and TRBJ1-2; TRBD1 might be the D (5 bases). The CDR3 spans 15 residues. Germline CDR1 reads MDHEN; CDR2 reads SYDVKM. V shed 3 bases and J shed 6 bases, with 17 bases lying between them.

Many counts were recorded for this clonotype. The V gene is TRBV28, the J gene TRBJ1-1; the D gene is possibly TRBD1 (5 bases). This CDR3 is 14 amino acids long. The ends were cut back, 2 bases at V and 4 bases at J, with 11 bases in the middle. Looked up from germline, CDR1 is MDHEN and CDR2 is SYDVKM. CDR3 nucleotide sequence: TGTGCCAGCAGTTTAGGGGGGATAGGCACTGAAGCTTTCTTT. It translates to CASSLGGIGTEAFF.

Many counts were recorded for this clonotype. This chain joins TRBV18 and TRBJ1-5; 8 positions agree with TRBD1. Germline lookup yields CDR1 KGHSH and CDR2 LQKENI. The length of the CDR3 is 14 residues. The junction had 4 bases not matched to a gene; V was cut back by 2 bases and J by 7 bases. The CDR3 nucleotides read TGTGCCAGCTCACCAGAGACAGGGGCCCAGCCCCAGCATTTT. Protein sequence: CASSPETGAQPQHF. The full variable domain, rest sourced from reference TRBV18 and TRBJ1-5, is NAGVMQNPRHLVRRRGQEARLRCSPMKGHSHVYWYRQLPEEGLKFMVYLQKENIIDESGMPKERFSAEFPKEGPSILRIQQVVRGDSAAYFCASSPETGAQPQHFGDGTRLSIL.

The chain is built from TRBV12-5 and TRBJ2-5; 8 bases fit TRBD1. V was pared by 6 bases and J by 4 bases, with 7 bases of the junction left unmatched. Germline V gives CDR1 LGHNT, CDR2 FRNRAP. The CDR3 has 14 amino acids. CDR3 sequence: CASGPGQVRETQYF. The CDR3 nucleotides read TGTGCTAGTGGCCCGGGACAGGTTAGAGAGACCCAGTACTTC.

This clonotype was detected many times. V gene TRBV9 combines with J gene TRBJ1-2, with D maybe TRBD1 (5 bases). CDR1 is SGDLS, CDR2 YYNGEE, per germline. The CDR3 length is 14 residues. V shed 4 bases and J shed 5 bases, with 15 bases lying between them. The DNA for the CDR3 is TGTGCCAGCAGCCCGCCGACAGACTCTTATGGCTACACCTTC. This codes for CASSPPTDSYGYTF.

At least ten counts were recorded for this clonotype. The chain combines TRBV29-1 with TRBJ2-5; no clear D gene. Germline V gene sequence: CDR1 SQVTM, CDR2 ANQGSEA. CDR3 length equals 13 residues. Trimming stripped 4 bases from V and 3 bases from J, with 12 bases between. CDR3 region: CSVAAGSKETQYF. CDR3 DNA: TGCAGCGTTGCGGCAGGTTCTAAAGAGACCCAGTACTTC.

This clonotype was counted many times. This CDR3 is CSVFTSPVFKSTQYF. CDR3 bases: TGCAGCGTTTTTACTAGCCCGGTGTTTAAGAGTACGCAGTATTTT. This chain connects TRBV29-1 to TRBJ2-3, with D maybe TRBD2 (6 bases). The CDR3 has 15 amino acids. CDR1 SQVTM and CDR2 ANQGSEA come from the germline V gene. Trimming took 5 bases from V and 8 from J, leaving 23 bases between them.

This clonotype was recorded many times. The CDR3 bases are TGTGCCAGCGGCGGAGGAGGGGCGAATCAGCCCCAGCATTTT. Amino acids: CASGGGGANQPQHF. V usage is TRBV6-5 and J usage is TRBJ1-5, with D possibly TRBD1 on 5 matching bases. V gave up 8 bases and J gave up 4 bases, with 15 bases separating them. The CDR3 loop spans 14 amino acids. The V gene's germline CDR1 is MNHEY and CDR2 SVGAGI.

This clonotype was recorded at least ten times. This sequence joins TRBV7-3 and TRBJ1-1; D is possibly TRBD1 (5 bases). Trimming stripped 5 bases from V and 1 base from J, with 11 bases between. The CDR3 is 14 amino acids. The germline CDR1 and CDR2 sequences are SGHTA and FQGTGA. Written as DNA, the CDR3 is TGTGCCAGCAGCATAGGACACCAGAACACTGAAGCTTTCTTT. Amino acids: CASSIGHQNTEAFF.

This clonotype was detected a few times. The chain couples TRBV7-9 to TRBJ2-3; D gene uncertain. The germline CDR1 and CDR2 sequences are SEHNR and FQNEAQ (reference sequence). This CDR3 has 13 amino acids. Trimming removed 1 base at V and 1 base at J, with 3 bases between. CDR3 amino acids: CASSLGRTDTQYF. The CDR3, as DNA: TGTGCCAGCAGCTTAGGACGCACAGATACGCAGTATTTT.

This clonotype was recorded once. The chain uses TRBV4-3 and TRBJ2-7, with 10 bases fitting TRBD1. V shed 4 bases and J 6 bases; nucleotides not matched to a gene: 9. CDR3 length: 15 residues. Germline CDR1 is LGHNA and CDR2 is YSLEER. The CDR3 loop is CASSPTKGQGGEQYF. The CDR3 DNA sequence: TGCGCCAGCAGCCCCACAAAAGGACAGGGGGGCGAGCAGTACTTC.

This clonotype was recorded many times. The V gene is TRBV25-1, the J gene TRBJ2-7; tentatively, D is TRBD1 or TRBD2 (5 bases each). Germline loops: CDR1 MGHDK, CDR2 SYGVNS. Trimming left V 2 bases short and J 5 bases short, with 13 bases between. The CDR3 length is 14 residues. The CDR3 reads CASSEGDPLDEQYF. The DNA for the CDR3 is TGTGCCAGCAGTGAAGGGGACCCACTGGACGAGCAGTACTTC.

This clonotype was counted many times. One end of the junction fails to match germline, which may point to a read error. The chain carries TRBV7-2 and TRBJ2-5, with D hard to call. CDR1 and CDR2 from the germline V gene are SGHTA and FQGNSA. CDR3 length equals 13 residues. The CDR3 reads CASSFGLQETQYF. The CDR3, as DNA: TGCGCCAGCAGCTTCGGGTTACAAGAGACCCAGTACTTC. The full variable domain, rest sourced from reference TRBV7-2 and TRBJ2-5, is GAGVSQSPSNKVTEKGKDVELRCDPISGHTALYWYRQSLGQGLEFLIYFQGNSAPDKSGLPSDRFSAERTGGSVSTLTIQRTQQEDSAVYLCASSFGLQETQYFGPGTRLLVL.

This clonotype was recorded many times. This chain joins TRBV7-8 and TRBJ2-2, with a possible D match to TRBD2 (7 bases). This CDR3 is 15 amino acids long. The V end was cut by 5 bases, the J end by 5 bases, with 15 bases between. Germline loops: CDR1 SGHVS, CDR2 FQNEAQ. The CDR3, as DNA: TGTGCCAGCAGCCCCGGGGGGCCTCAAACCGGGGAGCTGTTTTTT. Its translation is CASSPGGPQTGELFF.

This clonotype was counted ten times or more. The J gene is TRBJ1-1, the V gene TRBV3-1; D uncertain. CDR3 length: 17 amino acids. Germline CDR1 is LGHDT and CDR2 is YNNKEL (reference sequence). V was cut by 0 bases and J by 0 bases, with 14 bases left in between. The CDR3 loop is CASSQERNNYMNTEAFF. DNA for the CDR3: TGTGCCAGCAGCCAAGAACGTAATAACTACATGAACACTGAAGCTTTCTTT.

This clonotype has at least ten counts. The chain is built from TRBV20-1 and TRBJ2-1; 7 bases are a match to TRBD2. This CDR3 is 14 amino acids long. The germline V gene encodes CDR1 DFQATT and CDR2 SNEGSKA (reference sequence). V dropped 6 bases and J dropped 3; count of bases not matched to a gene: 8. The CDR3 is CSAKGSGNYNEQFF. The CDR3 DNA reads TGCAGTGCCAAGGGGAGCGGGAACTACAATGAGCAGTTCTTC.

This clonotype was seen repeatedly, ten times or more. The V and J genes are TRBV20-1 and TRBJ2-1, with D perhaps matching TRBD1 or TRBD2 (5 bases each). Germline lookup yields CDR1 DFQATT and CDR2 SNEGSKA (reference sequence). Trimming removed 3 bases from V and 9 bases from J, with 12 bases in between. The CDR3 runs to 12 residues. The CDR3 nucleotides read TGCAGTGCTAGCTGGTGGGGGAGTGAGCAGTTCTTC. Translation: CSASWWGSEQFF.

The chain is built from TRBV27 and TRBJ1-2, with D possibly matching TRBD1 (6 bases). Trimming removed 5 bases at V and 7 bases at J, with 17 bases between. This CDR3 has 14 amino acids. Germline V gene lookup returns CDR1 MNHEY and CDR2 SMNVEV (reference sequence). CDR3 in DNA: TGTGCCAGCAGTGCAAACAGGGCTTGGCTTGGCTACACCTTC. Translation: CASSANRAWLGYTF.

The chain is built from TRBV6-2 or TRBV6-3 and TRBJ2-7; perhaps TRBD2 as D (5 bases). Per germline, CDR1 MNHEY and CDR2 SVGEGT. V lost 2 bases to trimming and J lost 2 bases, with 13 bases between them. The length of the CDR3 is 15 residues. The CDR3 DNA reads TGTGCCAGCAGTTACGGGGAGACAATTACCTACGAGCAGTACTTC. It yields the protein CASSYGETITYEQYF.

Points on this clonotype: Relative to the germline gene, one junction end is altered; a read error may explain this. In DNA, the CDR3 is TGCAGCGCCGCATTGTCCGGGGCATCACCCCTGCACTTT. Its protein is CSAALSGASPLHF. The V gene is TRBV29-1, the J gene TRBJ1-6; possibly TRBD1 for D (5 bases). The length of the CDR3 is 13 residues. Germline V lookup: CDR1 SQVTM, CDR2 ANQGSEA.